The clone carrying this TCR beta chain occurred many times. Trimming at V came to 0 bases and at J to 7 bases, leaving 6 bases not matched to a gene. This CDR3 contains 15 residues. Germline V gives CDR1 GTSNPN, CDR2 SVGIG (reference sequence). Thyroid surgery had not been preceded by any treatment in any patient. Authors' analysis steps: Across clinicopathological groups, CDR3 differences served as the basis for building a distant-metastasis classifier for papillary thyroid cancer. Via MiXCR, TCRdb re-called the PCR reads. The V and J calls come from TCRdb's annotation, not from the publication. This repertoire shows around 40,000 clones, roughly a sixth found once; its top ten account for roughly 6.2%. The data were obtained in a study of metastatic and nonmetastatic thyroid tumors. Study-wide context: Patients with malignant and benign thyroid disease provided blood and tumor or nodule tissue, whose repertoires were compared.

The TCR was taken from a male donor with papillary thyroid cancer or a benign thyroid nodule (not recorded which). Some clones in this sample may be carry-over from other donors' samples. The sequenced sample was blood. The chain couples TRBV30 to TRBJ2-1, with TRBD2 identical over 10 bases. CDR3 nucleotides: TGTGCCTGGAGTGTAATAGCGGGAGGTAAGAATGAGCAGTTCTTC. Translation gives CAWSVIAGGKNEQFF. Filled out from reference TRBV30 and TRBJ2-1, the complete variable domain reads SQTIHQWPATLVQPVGSPLSLECTVEGTSNPNLYWYRQAAGRGLQLLFYSVGIGQISSEVPQNLSASRPQDRQFILSSKKLLLSDSGFYLCAWSVIAGGKNEQFFGPGTRLTVL.